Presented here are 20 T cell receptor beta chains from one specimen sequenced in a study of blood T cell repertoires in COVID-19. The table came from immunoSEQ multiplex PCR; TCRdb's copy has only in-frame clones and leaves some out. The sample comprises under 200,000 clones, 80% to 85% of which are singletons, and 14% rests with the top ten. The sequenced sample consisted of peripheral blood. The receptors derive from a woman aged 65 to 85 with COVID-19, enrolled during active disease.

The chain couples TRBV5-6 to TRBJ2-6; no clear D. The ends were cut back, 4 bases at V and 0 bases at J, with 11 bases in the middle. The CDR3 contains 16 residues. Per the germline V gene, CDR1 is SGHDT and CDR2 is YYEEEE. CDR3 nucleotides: TGTGCCAGCAGCGATGTAGAGATCTCTGGGGCCAACGTCCTGACTTTC. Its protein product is CASSDVEISGANVLTF.

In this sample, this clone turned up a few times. The CDR3 here is CASSLASRDTEAFF. CDR3 in DNA: TGTGCCAGCAGCTTGGCTTCCAGGGATACTGAAGCTTTCTTT. This chain links TRBV5-4 with TRBJ1-1; tentative D call: TRBD1 (5 bases). The CDR3 covers 14 residues. The ends were cut back, 0 bases at V and 5 bases at J, with 11 bases in the middle. The V gene's germline CDR1 is SGHNT and CDR2 YYREEE (reference sequence).

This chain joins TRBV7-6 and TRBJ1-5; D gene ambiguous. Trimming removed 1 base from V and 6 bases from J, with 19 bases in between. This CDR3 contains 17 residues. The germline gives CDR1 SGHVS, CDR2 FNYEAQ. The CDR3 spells CASSLVSPAASSQPQHF. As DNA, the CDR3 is TGTGCCAGCAGCTTAGTGTCCCCGGCAGCTTCTAGTCAGCCCCAGCATTTT.

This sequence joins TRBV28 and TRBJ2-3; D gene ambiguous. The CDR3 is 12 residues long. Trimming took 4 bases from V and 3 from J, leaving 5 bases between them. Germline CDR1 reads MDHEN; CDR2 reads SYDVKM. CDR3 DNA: TGTGCCAGCAGTTGGCAGACAGATACGCAGTATTTT. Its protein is CASSWQTDTQYF.

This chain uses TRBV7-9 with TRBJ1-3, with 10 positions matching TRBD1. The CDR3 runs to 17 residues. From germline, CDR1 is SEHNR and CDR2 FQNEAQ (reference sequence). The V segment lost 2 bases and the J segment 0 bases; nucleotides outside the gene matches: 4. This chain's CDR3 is CASSLKGQGPSGNTIYF. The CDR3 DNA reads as TGTGCCAGCAGCTTAAAGGGACAGGGGCCCTCTGGAAACACCATATATTTT.

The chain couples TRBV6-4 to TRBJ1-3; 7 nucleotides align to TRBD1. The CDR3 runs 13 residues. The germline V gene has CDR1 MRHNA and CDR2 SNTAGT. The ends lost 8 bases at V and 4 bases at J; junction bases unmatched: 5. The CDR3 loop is CASPHRGGNTIYF. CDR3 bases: TGTGCCAGCCCGCACAGGGGAGGAAACACCATATATTTT.

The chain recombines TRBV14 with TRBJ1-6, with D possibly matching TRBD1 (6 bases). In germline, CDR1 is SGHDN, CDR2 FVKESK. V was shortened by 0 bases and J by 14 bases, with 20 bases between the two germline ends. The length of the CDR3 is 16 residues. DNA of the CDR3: TGTGCCAGCAGCCAAGAAGGTTTGCGGGGGCCTCTAGCCCTCCACTTT. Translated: CASSQEGLRGPLALHF.

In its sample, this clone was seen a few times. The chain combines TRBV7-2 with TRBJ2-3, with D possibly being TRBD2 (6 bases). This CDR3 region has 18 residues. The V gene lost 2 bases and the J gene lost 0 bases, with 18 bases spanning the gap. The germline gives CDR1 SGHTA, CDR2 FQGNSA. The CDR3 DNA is TGTGCCAGCAGCTTACTCGCGGGGTTGGGGATTAGCACAGATACGCAGTATTTT. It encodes CASSLLAGLGISTDTQYF.

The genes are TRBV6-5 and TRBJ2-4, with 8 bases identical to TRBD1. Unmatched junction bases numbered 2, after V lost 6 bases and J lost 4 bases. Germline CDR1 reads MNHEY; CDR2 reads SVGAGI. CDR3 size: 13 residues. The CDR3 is CASRGQDKNIQYF. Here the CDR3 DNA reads TGTGCCAGCAGGGGACAGGATAAAAACATTCAGTACTTC.

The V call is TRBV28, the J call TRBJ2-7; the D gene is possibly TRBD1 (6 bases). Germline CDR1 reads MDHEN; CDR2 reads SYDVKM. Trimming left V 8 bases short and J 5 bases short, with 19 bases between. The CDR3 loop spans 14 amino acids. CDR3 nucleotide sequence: TGTGCCAGCGTTGGGGCCGGGACAATGAACGAGCAGTACGTC. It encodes CASVGAGTMNEQYV.

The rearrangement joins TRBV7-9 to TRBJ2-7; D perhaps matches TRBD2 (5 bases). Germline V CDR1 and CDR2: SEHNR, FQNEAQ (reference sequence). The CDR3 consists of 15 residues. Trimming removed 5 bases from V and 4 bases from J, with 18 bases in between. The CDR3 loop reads CASSPIDGVAYEQYF. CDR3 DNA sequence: TGTGCCAGCAGCCCGATCGACGGGGTGGCATACGAGCAGTACTTC. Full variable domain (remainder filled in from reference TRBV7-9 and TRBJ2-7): DTGVSQNPRHKITKRGQNVTFRCDPISEHNRLYWYRQTLGQGPEFLTYFQNEAQLEKSRLLSDRFSAERPKGSFSTLEIQRTEQGDSAMYLCASSPIDGVAYEQYFGPGTRLTVT.

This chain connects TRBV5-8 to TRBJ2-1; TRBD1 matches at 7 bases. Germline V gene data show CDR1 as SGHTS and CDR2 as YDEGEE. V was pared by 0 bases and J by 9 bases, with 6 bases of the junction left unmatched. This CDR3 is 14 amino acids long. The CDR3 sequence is CASSLVWTGREQFF. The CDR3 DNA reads TGTGCCAGCAGCTTGGTCTGGACAGGTCGTGAGCAGTTCTTC. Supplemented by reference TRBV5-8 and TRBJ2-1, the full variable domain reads EAGVTQSPTHLIKTRGQQATLRCSPISGHTSVYWYQQALGLGLQFLLWYDEGEERNRGNFPPRFSGRQFPNYSSELNVNALELEDSALYLCASSLVWTGREQFFGPGTRLTVL.

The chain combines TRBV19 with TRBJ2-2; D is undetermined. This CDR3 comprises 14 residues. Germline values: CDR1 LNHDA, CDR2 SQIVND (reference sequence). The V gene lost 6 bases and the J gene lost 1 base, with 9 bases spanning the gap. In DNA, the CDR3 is TGTGCCAGTAGGTCGCCGGGGAACACCGGGGAGCTGTTTTTT. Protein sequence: CASRSPGNTGELFF.

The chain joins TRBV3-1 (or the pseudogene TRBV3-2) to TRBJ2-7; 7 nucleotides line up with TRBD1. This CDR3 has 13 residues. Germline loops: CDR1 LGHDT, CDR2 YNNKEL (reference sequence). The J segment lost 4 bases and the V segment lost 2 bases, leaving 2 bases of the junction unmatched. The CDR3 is CASSQLGQYEQYV. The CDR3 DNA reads TGTGCCAGCAGCCAATTGGGACAGTACGAGCAGTACGTC.

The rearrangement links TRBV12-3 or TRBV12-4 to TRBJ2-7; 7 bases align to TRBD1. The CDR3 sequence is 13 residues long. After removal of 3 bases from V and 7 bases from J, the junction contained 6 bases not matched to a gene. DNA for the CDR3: TGTGCCAGCAGTTTCACAGGGGTTGGAGAGCAGTACTTC. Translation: CASSFTGVGEQYF.

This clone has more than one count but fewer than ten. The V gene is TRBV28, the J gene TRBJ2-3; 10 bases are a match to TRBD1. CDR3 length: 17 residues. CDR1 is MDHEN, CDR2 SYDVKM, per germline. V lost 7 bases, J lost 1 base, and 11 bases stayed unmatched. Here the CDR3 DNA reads TGTGCCAGCAATGTGACAGGGGGCCCTATCGGCACAGATACGCAGTATTTT. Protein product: CASNVTGGPIGTDTQYF.

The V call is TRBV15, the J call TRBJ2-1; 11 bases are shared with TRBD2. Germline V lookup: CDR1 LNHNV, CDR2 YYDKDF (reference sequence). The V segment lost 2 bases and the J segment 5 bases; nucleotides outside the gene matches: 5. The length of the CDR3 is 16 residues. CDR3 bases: TGTGCCACCAGCAGATTACTAGCGGGAGTCGACAATGAGCAGTTCTTC. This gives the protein CATSRLLAGVDNEQFF.

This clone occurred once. The CDR3 loop reads CASSQGLAEGEETQYF. The CDR3 DNA reads as TGTGCCAGCAGCCAAGGTCTAGCGGAGGGTGAAGAGACCCAGTACTTC. This sequence joins TRBV4-2 and TRBJ2-5, with 7 bases that match TRBD2. V was clipped by 1 base and J by 3 bases; unmatched bases: 8. The CDR3 contains 16 residues. Germline V gene data show CDR1 as LGHNA and CDR2 as YNFKEQ.

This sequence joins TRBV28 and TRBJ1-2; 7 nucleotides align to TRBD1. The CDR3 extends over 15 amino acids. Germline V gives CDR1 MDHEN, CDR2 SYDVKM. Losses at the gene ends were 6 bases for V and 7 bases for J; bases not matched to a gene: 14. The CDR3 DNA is TGTGCCAGCAGGCAGCGAGGGGGCGCTACTGTTGGCTACACCTTC. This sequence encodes CASRQRGGATVGYTF.

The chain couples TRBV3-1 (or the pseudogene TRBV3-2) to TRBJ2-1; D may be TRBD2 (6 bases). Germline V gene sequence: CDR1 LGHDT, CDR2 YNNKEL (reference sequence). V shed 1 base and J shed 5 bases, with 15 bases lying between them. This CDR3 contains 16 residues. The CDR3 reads CASSQGGGRGDNEQFF. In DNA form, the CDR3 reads TGTGCCAGCAGCCAAGGTGGAGGGAGAGGAGACAATGAGCAGTTCTTC.